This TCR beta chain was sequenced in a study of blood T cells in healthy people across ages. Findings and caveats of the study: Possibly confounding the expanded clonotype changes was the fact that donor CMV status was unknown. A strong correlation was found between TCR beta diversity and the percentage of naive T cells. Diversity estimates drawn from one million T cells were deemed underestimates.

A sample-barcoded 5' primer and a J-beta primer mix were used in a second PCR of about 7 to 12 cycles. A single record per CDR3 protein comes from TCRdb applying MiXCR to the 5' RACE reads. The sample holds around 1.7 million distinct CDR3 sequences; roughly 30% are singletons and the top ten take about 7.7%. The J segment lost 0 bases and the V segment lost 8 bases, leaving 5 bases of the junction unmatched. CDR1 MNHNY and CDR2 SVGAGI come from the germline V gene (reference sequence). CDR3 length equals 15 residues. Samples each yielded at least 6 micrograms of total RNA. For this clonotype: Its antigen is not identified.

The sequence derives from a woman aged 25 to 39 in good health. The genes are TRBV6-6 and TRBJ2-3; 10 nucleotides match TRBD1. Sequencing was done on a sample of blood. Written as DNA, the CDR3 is TGTGCCAGCCACCGGGACAGGGGTAGCACAGATACGCAGTATTTT. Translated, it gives CASHRDRGSTDTQYF.